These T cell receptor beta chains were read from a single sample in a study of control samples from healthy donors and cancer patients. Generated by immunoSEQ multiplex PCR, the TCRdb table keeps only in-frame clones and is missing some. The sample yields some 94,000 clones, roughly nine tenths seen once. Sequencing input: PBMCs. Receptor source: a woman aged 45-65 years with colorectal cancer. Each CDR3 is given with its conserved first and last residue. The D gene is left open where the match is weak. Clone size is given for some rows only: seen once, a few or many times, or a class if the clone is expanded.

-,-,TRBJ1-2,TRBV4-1,TGCGCCAGCAGCCAAGCGGACTATGGCTACACCTTC,CASSQADYGYTF
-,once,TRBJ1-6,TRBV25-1,TGTGCCAGCAGTGAATCCCGGGGGCGAGGATCACCCCTCCACTTT,CASSESRGRGSPLHF
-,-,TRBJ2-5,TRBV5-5,TGTGCCAGCAGATTGGGGTGGAGTCAAGAGACCCAGTACTTC,CASRLGWSQETQYF
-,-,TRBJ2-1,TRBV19,TGTGCCAGTAGTCCTATGGGGGGCCCGGGTAATGAGCAGTTCTTC,CASSPMGGPGNEQFF
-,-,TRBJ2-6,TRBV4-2,TGTGCCAGCGGGCCGCGGGGTATGTCCTCTGGGGCCAACGTCCTGACTTTC,CASGPRGMSSGANVLTF
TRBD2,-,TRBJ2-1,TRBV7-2,TGTGCCAGCAGCTCCTTCGTTAGCGGGGGCCTCTACAATGAGCAGTTCTTC,CASSSFVSGGLYNEQFF
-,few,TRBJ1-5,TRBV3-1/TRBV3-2,TGTGCCAGCAGCCAGGGAATTGGGCTCGGCAATCAGCCCCAGCATTTT,CASSQGIGLGNQPQHF
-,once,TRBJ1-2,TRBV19,TGTGCCAGTAGTATCGGGCCAACCTATGGCTACACCTTC,CASSIGPTYGYTF
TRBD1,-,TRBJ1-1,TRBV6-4,TGTGCCAGCAGTGAAGGGACAGGGGAAACATCTGAAGCTTTCTTT,CASSEGTGETSEAFF
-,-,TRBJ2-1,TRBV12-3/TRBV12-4,TGTGCCAGCAACCCCGCTCCCTACAATGAGCAGTTCTTC,CASNPAPYNEQFF
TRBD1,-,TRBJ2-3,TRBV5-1,TGCGCCACGTCGGTACAGGGGGCAAGAGATACGCAGTATTTT,CATSVQGARDTQYF
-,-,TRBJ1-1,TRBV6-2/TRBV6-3,TGTGCCAGCAGTTACTTGGGTGAAGCTTTCTTT,CASSYLGEAFF
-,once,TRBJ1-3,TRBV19,TGTGCCAGTAGTGAAGCGGCCTCTGGAAACACCATATATTTT,CASSEAASGNTIYF
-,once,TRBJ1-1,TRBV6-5,TGTGCCAGCAGTTACTCAGCAGGTACGACTGAAGCTTTCTTT,CASSYSAGTTEAFF
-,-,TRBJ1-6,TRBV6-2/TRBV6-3,TGTGCCAGCAGTTCCTCCAGGAATTCACCCCTCCACTTT,CASSSSRNSPLHF
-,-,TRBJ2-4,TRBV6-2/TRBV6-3,TGTGCCAGCAGTTACGGCGGGACAGCTCAAAACATTCAGTACTTC,CASSYGGTAQNIQYF
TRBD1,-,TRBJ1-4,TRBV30,TGTGCCATCAGGCAGGGACAGGGGGCGGATAAACTGTTTTTT,CAIRQGQGADKLFF
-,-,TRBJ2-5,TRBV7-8,TGTGCCAGCAGCTTCCCGGAAGGGAGACAAGAGACCCAGTACTTC,CASSFPEGRQETQYF
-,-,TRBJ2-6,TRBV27,TGTGCCAGCAGTTTGCAAGGGGCCAACGTCCTGACTTTC,CASSLQGANVLTF
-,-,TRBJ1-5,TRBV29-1,TGCAGCGGATCGGACAGCTCAGATCAGCCCCAGCATTTT,CSGSDSSDQPQHF
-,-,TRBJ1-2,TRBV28,TGTGCCAGCAGTTTGGGCTTTACATCTAGCGGCTACACCTTC,CASSLGFTSSGYTF
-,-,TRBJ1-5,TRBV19,TGTGCCAGTAGTATAGTAGCGGTTCGGTCTAATCAGCCCCAGCATTTT,CASSIVAVRSNQPQHF
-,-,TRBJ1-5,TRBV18,TGTGCCAGCTCACGATCGGCGGACAGTACCCAGCATTTT,CASSRSADSTQHF
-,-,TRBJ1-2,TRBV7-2,TGTGCCAGCAGCCTCCCCCTGGCAGGGACCTATGGCTACACCTTC,CASSLPLAGTYGYTF
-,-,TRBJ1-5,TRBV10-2,TGCGCCAGCAACGGAGGAACGGATCAGCCCCAGCATTTT,CASNGGTDQPQHF
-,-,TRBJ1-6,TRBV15,TGTGCCACCAGCAGAAGTCAGACGGGTTCACCCCTCCACTTT,CATSRSQTGSPLHF
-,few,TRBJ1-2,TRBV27,TGTGCCAGCAGAAAGGGGGGAGGCTACACCTTC,CASRKGGGYTF
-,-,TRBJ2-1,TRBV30,TGTGCCTACAACAGCGGGCAATCCTACAATGAGCAGTTCTTC,CAYNSGQSYNEQFF
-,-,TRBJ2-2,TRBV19,TGTGCCAGTAGTATCTCCGGGGCGAACACCGGGGAGCTGTTTTTT,CASSISGANTGELFF
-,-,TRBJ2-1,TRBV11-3,TGTGCCAGCAGCTTTAGTAGACAGTACAATGAGCAGTTCTTC,CASSFSRQYNEQFF
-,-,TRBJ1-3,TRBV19,TGTGCCAGTAGTATATACAAACCTTCGGGGCAGTATGGAAACACCATATATTTT,CASSIYKPSGQYGNTIYF